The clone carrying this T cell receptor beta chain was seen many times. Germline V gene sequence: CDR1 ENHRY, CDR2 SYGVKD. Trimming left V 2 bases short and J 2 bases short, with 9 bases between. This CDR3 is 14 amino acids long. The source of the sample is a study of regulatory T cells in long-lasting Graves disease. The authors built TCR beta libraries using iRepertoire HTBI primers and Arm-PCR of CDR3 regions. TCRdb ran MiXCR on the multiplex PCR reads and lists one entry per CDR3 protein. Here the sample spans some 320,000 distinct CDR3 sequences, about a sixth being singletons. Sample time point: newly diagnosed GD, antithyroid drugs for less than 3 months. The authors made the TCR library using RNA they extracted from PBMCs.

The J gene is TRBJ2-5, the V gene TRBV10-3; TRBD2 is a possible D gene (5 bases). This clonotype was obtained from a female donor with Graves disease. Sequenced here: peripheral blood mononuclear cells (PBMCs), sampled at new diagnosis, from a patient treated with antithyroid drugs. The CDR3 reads CAISETGLQETQYF. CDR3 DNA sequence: TGTGCCATCAGTGAGACCGGACTTCAAGAGACCCAGTACTTC.